What follows are 17 T cell receptor beta chains derived from one specimen sequenced in a study of blood T cell repertoires in COVID-19. Clones were sequenced by immunoSEQ multiplex PCR, and TCRdb holds only the in-frame ones, with some missing. The data show fewer than 250,000 clones, approximately 79% seen once. Sequencing used peripheral blood. These receptors originate from a woman aged 45 to 65 with acute or convalescent COVID-19.

J is TRBJ1-2 and V is TRBV12-3 or TRBV12-4; 9 bases are shared with TRBD1. The CDR3 contains 13 residues. V was clipped by 6 bases and J by 8 bases; unmatched bases: 7. The CDR3 nucleotides are TGTGCCAGCAGCCCTCGACAGGGGGGAGGCTACACCTTC. Encoded protein: CASSPRQGGGYTF.

V gene TRBV18 combines with J gene TRBJ2-7, with TRBD1 identical over 9 bases. The CDR3 is 14 residues long. Losses at the gene ends were 2 bases for V and 6 bases for J; bases not matched to a gene: 5. Looked up from germline, CDR1 is KGHSH and CDR2 is LQKENI. CDR3: CASSPGTGWAEQYF. In DNA form, the CDR3 reads TGTGCCAGCTCACCAGGGACAGGGTGGGCCGAGCAGTACTTC.

The CDR3 sequence is CASSQTPAGMVTEAFF. In nucleotides, the CDR3 is TGTGCCAGCAGCCAGACGCCCGCAGGGATGGTCACTGAAGCTTTCTTT. The chain recombines TRBV9 with TRBJ1-1; possible D gene TRBD1, 5 bases. Deletions cut 4 bases from V and 4 bases from J, with 20 bases between. The germline gives CDR1 SGDLS, CDR2 YYNGEE. The length of the CDR3 is 16 residues.

The genes are TRBV27 and TRBJ2-7; no firm D call. Germline CDR1 reads MNHEY; CDR2 reads SMNVEV (reference sequence). CDR3 size: 14 residues. The germline V and J ends were trimmed by 6 bases and 0 bases, with 12 bases remaining between them. For the CDR3, the DNA is TGTGCCAGCAGCCCGAGGTTTGCCTCCTACGAGCAGTACTTC. This codes for CASSPRFASYEQYF.

This clone was counted between two and nine times. J is TRBJ2-3 and V is TRBV4-3; D is ambiguous. V was trimmed by 0 bases and J by 0 bases, leaving 13 bases between them. CDR3 length: 17 amino acids. Germline values: CDR1 LGHNA, CDR2 YSLEER. Here the CDR3 reads CASSQDVPGLSTDTQYF. The DNA for the CDR3 is TGCGCCAGCAGCCAAGACGTCCCAGGCTTAAGCACAGATACGCAGTATTTT.

The rearrangement joins TRBV10-1 to TRBJ2-1; TRBD2 matches at 7 bases. There are 15 residues in the CDR3. The germline gives CDR1 WNHNN, CDR2 SYGVQD (reference sequence). V lost 5 bases to trimming and J lost 5 bases; unmatched junction nucleotides: 9. For the CDR3, the DNA is TGCGCCAGCAGTTCTAGCGGCGTCACTCACAATGAGCAGTTCTTC. Translation gives CASSSSGVTHNEQFF.

This clone has only one observation. The rearrangement joins TRBV30 to TRBJ1-6; 11 bases map to TRBD1. The CDR3 loop spans 17 amino acids. Trimming cost V 3 bases and J 0 bases; bases outside gene matches: 4. CDR1 GTSNPN and CDR2 SVGIG come from the germline V gene (reference sequence). Here the CDR3 reads CAWSGGTGGSYNSPLHF. CDR3 in DNA: TGTGCCTGGAGCGGTGGGACAGGGGGCTCCTATAATTCACCCCTCCACTTT.

V gene TRBV30 combines with J gene TRBJ1-6; 7 nucleotides align to TRBD1. Germline values: CDR1 GTSNPN, CDR2 SVGIG (reference sequence). Trimming removed 4 bases from V and 5 bases from J; junction bases left unmatched: 11. The CDR3 is 16 residues long. The chain's CDR3 is CAWKGTVVQNNSPLHF. The CDR3 DNA follows: TGTGCCTGGAAGGGGACAGTGGTCCAGAATAATTCACCCCTCCACTTT.

This clone was detected a few times. V gene TRBV2 combines with J gene TRBJ1-1; no clear D gene. The CDR3 contains 13 residues. With 2 bases removed from V and 3 bases from J, the gap between germline ends came to 7 bases. Germline assignment: CDR1 SNHLY and CDR2 FYNNEI. CDR3 nucleotide sequence: TGTGCCAGCAGTGAAAGATTAGACACTGAAGCTTTCTTT. This codes for CASSERLDTEAFF.

V is TRBV15 and J is TRBJ2-5; TRBD2 matches at 13 bases. Germline-derived CDR1 and CDR2 are LNHNV and YYDKDF (reference sequence). Unmatched junction bases numbered 10, after V lost 5 bases and J lost 4 bases. The CDR3 loop spans 17 amino acids. CDR3 residues: CATSRALGLAGRETQYF. As DNA, the CDR3 is TGTGCCACCAGCCGAGCTCTGGGACTAGCGGGACGAGAGACCCAGTACTTC. The full variable domain, rest sourced from reference TRBV15 and TRBJ2-5, is DAMVIQNPRYQVTQFGKPVTLSCSQTLNHNVMYWYQQKSSQAPKLLFHYYDKDFNNEADTPDNFQSRRPNTSFCFLDIRSPGLGDTAMYLCATSRALGLAGRETQYFGPGTRLLVL.

This clone was counted between two and nine times. The DNA for the CDR3 is TGTGCCAGCAGTTATACTACAGGGGGCTCCTACGAGCAGTACTTC. This encodes CASSYTTGGSYEQYF. This chain connects TRBV7-8 to TRBJ2-7; 8 bases fit TRBD1. Losses at the gene ends were 6 bases for V and 0 bases for J; bases not matched to a gene: 7. The CDR3 is 15 amino acids. The V gene's germline CDR1 is SGHVS and CDR2 FQNEAQ.

V is TRBV19 and J is TRBJ1-2; no reliable D call. Germline CDR1 reads LNHDA; CDR2 reads SQIVND (reference sequence). V was trimmed by 6 bases and J by 4 bases, leaving 9 bases between them. This CDR3 has 12 residues. In nucleotides, the CDR3 is TGTGCCAGTAGGGGAGGGATCTATGGCTACACCTTC. This sequence encodes CASRGGIYGYTF.

The V gene is TRBV19, the J gene TRBJ1-6; D possibly corresponds to TRBD1 (5 bases). V lost 4 bases to trimming and J lost 7 bases, with 14 bases between them. Looked up from germline, CDR1 is LNHDA and CDR2 is SQIVND (reference sequence). The CDR3 runs 15 residues. CDR3 sequence (DNA): TGTGCCAGTAGTACCCACGGGGGGAGGAATTCACCCCTCCACTTT. It yields the protein CASSTHGGRNSPLHF.

This chain joins TRBV19 and TRBJ1-5; tentative D call: TRBD1 (5 bases). This CDR3 has 14 amino acids. Trimming removed 4 bases at V and 7 bases at J, with 14 bases between. CDR1 is LNHDA and CDR2 is SQIVND in the germline V gene (reference sequence). The CDR3 bases are TGTGCCAGTAGTAAAGTACGCGGGGGGCAGCCCCAGCATTTT. Amino acid sequence: CASSKVRGGQPQHF. Using reference TRBV19 and TRBJ1-5 for the parts outside the CDR3, the full variable domain is DGGITQSPKYLFRKEGQNVTLSCEQNLNHDAMYWYRQDPGQGLRLIYYSQIVNDFQKGDIAEGYSVSREKKESFPLTVTSAQKNPTAFYLCASSKVRGGQPQHFGDGTRLSIL.

The chain has TRBV19 and TRBJ2-7; D may be TRBD1 (6 bases). Per germline, CDR1 LNHDA and CDR2 SQIVND (reference sequence). The V end lost 3 bases, the J end lost 6 bases, and 12 bases lay between the germline ends. The CDR3 is made up of 13 amino acids. The CDR3 region has the DNA TGTGCCAGTAGTATCTCGGACAGCCTCGAGCAGTACTTC. Its translation is CASSISDSLEQYF.

The genes are TRBV21-1 and TRBJ1-2; whether TRBD1, the table's D call, matches the DNA was not checked. TRBV21-1 is listed as a pseudogene. The CDR3 contains 16 residues. The CDR3 sequence is CASSKTPGQGNYGYTF. The CDR3 DNA reads as TGTGCCAGCAGCAAAACCCCAGGACAGGGGAACTATGGCTACACCTTC.

The chain is built from TRBV10-3 and TRBJ1-5, with 8 bases matching TRBD1. The CDR3 is 14 residues long. Germline CDR1 reads ENHRY; CDR2 reads SYGVKD. V shed 11 bases, J shed 0 bases, and the junction held 6 bases outside the gene matches. The CDR3 bases are TGTGCCTCCGGACAGGGACCTAGCAATCAGCCCCAGCATTTT. Protein: CASGQGPSNQPQHF.